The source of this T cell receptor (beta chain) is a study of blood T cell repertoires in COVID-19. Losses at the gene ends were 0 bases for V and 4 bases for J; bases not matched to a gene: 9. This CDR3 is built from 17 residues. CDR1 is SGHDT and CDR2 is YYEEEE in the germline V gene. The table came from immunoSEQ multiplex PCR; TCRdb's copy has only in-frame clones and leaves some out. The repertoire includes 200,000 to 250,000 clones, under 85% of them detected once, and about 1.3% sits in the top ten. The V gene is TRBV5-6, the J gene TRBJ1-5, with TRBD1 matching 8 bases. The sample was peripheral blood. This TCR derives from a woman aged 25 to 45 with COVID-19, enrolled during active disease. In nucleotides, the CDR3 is TGTGCCAGCAGCTTGGCTTCTGACAGGGGTAGGAATCAGCCCCAGCATTTT. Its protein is CASSLASDRGRNQPQHF.